A selection of T cell receptor beta chains follows, all from one sample in a study of T-cell reconstitution after alpha-beta-depleted transplantation in children. TCRdb used MiXCR to reprocess the PCR reads, holding one entry per CDR3 protein. Counted here are several thousand distinct CDR3 sequences, approximately 11% occurring once; the ten biggest clones make up 40% to 60%. This sample comprised PBMCs, mostly from graft donor cells, obtained 60 days after TCRalphabeta/CD19-depleted stem cell transplant. These receptors all stem from a patient between 2 and 9 years old who had a stem cell transplant for inherited bone marrow failure, so the T cells may come from the graft donor. Both conserved end residues are part of each CDR3. The D gene is left open where the match is weak. Rows may omit the clone size; those that give it use once, few, many or a size class.

d_call: TRBD2
clone_size: many
j_call: TRBJ2-3
v_call: TRBV5-4
cdr3_nt: TGTGCCAGCAGCTGGGTAGCGGGAACAGATACGCAGTATTTT
cdr3_aa: CASSWVAGTDTQYF

d_call: NA
clone_size: many
j_call: TRBJ2-1
v_call: TRBV7-4
cdr3_nt: TGTGCCAGCAGCCCATTGAGGACTGGGGTGGAGGATGAGCAGTTCTTC
cdr3_aa: CASSPLRTGVEDEQFF

d_call: TRBD2
clone_size: many
j_call: TRBJ2-7
v_call: TRBV19
cdr3_nt: TGTGCCAGTAGTACCTTGGGCCTAGCGGGAGGTACCTACGAGCAGTACTTC
cdr3_aa: CASSTLGLAGGTYEQYF

d_call: NA
clone_size: medium-sized
j_call: TRBJ1-3
v_call: TRBV7-9
cdr3_nt: TGTGCCAGCAGCTTAGGTGGGACCGGAAACACCATATATTTT
cdr3_aa: CASSLGGTGNTIYF

d_call: NA
clone_size: many
j_call: TRBJ1-5
v_call: TRBV25-1
cdr3_nt: TGTGCCAGCATAGGTGACTGGGGGCCCCAGCATTTT
cdr3_aa: CASIGDWGPQHF

d_call: NA
clone_size: many
j_call: TRBJ1-2
v_call: TRBV7-2
cdr3_nt: TGTGCCAGCAGCTTAGTTGGGACTTCAAGCTATGGCTACACCTTC
cdr3_aa: CASSLVGTSSYGYTF

d_call: NA
clone_size: NA
j_call: TRBJ2-7
v_call: TRBV7-9
cdr3_nt: TGTGCCAGCAGCTCAGGGGTCTTC
cdr3_aa: CASSSGVF

d_call: NA
clone_size: few
j_call: TRBJ2-1
v_call: TRBV27
cdr3_nt: TGTGCCAGCAGTTTAACGAGCCGGGGTGTGCAGTTCTTC
cdr3_aa: CASSLTSRGVQFF

d_call: NA
clone_size: many
j_call: TRBJ2-7
v_call: TRBV7-2
cdr3_nt: TGTGCCAGCAGCTGGACAGCCGACTACGAGCAGTACTTC
cdr3_aa: CASSWTADYEQYF

d_call: NA
clone_size: many
j_call: TRBJ2-3
v_call: TRBV24-1
cdr3_nt: TGTGCCACCAGTGATTTACGTGGTAGCACAGATACGCAGTATTTT
cdr3_aa: CATSDLRGSTDTQYF

d_call: NA
clone_size: many
j_call: TRBJ1-5
v_call: TRBV2
cdr3_nt: TGTGCCAGCAAATTGTTGGGTGGCAATCAGCCCCAGCATTTT
cdr3_aa: CASKLLGGNQPQHF

d_call: TRBD1
clone_size: many
j_call: TRBJ2-7
v_call: TRBV3-1
cdr3_nt: TGTGCCAGCAGCCAAGCAAATAGGGGGCGATTATCCTACGAGCAGTACTTC
cdr3_aa: CASSQANRGRLSYEQYF

d_call: NA
clone_size: many
j_call: TRBJ1-2
v_call: TRBV5-6
cdr3_nt: TGTGCCAGCAGCCGAGCATGGCGGGATGGCTACACCTTC
cdr3_aa: CASSRAWRDGYTF

d_call: NA
clone_size: many
j_call: TRBJ2-7
v_call: TRBV27
cdr3_nt: TGTGCCAGCAGTCCCCAGGGGCCCGCCTACGAGCAGTACTTC
cdr3_aa: CASSPQGPAYEQYF

d_call: NA
clone_size: many
j_call: TRBJ1-4
v_call: TRBV7-9
cdr3_nt: TGTGCCAGCAGCTTACCGACAAGGAGGGTGGGAACTAATGAAAAACTGTTTTTT
cdr3_aa: CASSLPTRRVGTNEKLFF

d_call: NA
clone_size: many
j_call: TRBJ2-2
v_call: TRBV5-1
cdr3_nt: TGCGCCAGCAGCTTGGATGGACACCCGAACACCGGGGAGCTGTTTTTT
cdr3_aa: CASSLDGHPNTGELFF

d_call: NA
clone_size: many
j_call: TRBJ2-7
v_call: TRBV6-5
cdr3_nt: TGTGCCAGCAGTTACGTCGGGTCTAGGGACGAGCAGTACTTC
cdr3_aa: CASSYVGSRDEQYF

d_call: NA
clone_size: NA
j_call: TRBJ2-1
v_call: TRBV2
cdr3_nt: TGTGCCAGCAGTGAAGCGCTTCGGAGCTCCTACAATGAGCAGTTCTTC
cdr3_aa: CASSEALRSSYNEQFF

d_call: NA
clone_size: many
j_call: TRBJ2-5
v_call: TRBV7-2
cdr3_nt: TGTGCCAGCAGCTTAGCAGGCTTCCAAGAGACCCAGTACTTC
cdr3_aa: CASSLAGFQETQYF

d_call: TRBD1
clone_size: NA
j_call: TRBJ1-1
v_call: TRBV3-1
cdr3_nt: TGTGCCAGCAGCCAAGATCCTCCGGGACAGGGAACTTTCTTT
cdr3_aa: CASSQDPPGQGTFF

d_call: TRBD1
clone_size: many
j_call: TRBJ2-5
v_call: TRBV7-8
cdr3_nt: TGTGCCAGCAGCCAGGGGGCACAGGAGACCCAGTACTTC
cdr3_aa: CASSQGAQETQYF

d_call: NA
clone_size: many
j_call: TRBJ2-1
v_call: TRBV5-5
cdr3_nt: TGTGCCAGCAGCTTGGGGGTCGTATTCGTCAATGAGCAGTTCTTC
cdr3_aa: CASSLGVVFVNEQFF

d_call: NA
clone_size: NA
j_call: TRBJ2-5
v_call: TRBV4-3
cdr3_nt: TGCGCCAGCAGCCGGGGGATACTGGAGACCCAGTACTTC
cdr3_aa: CASSRGILETQYF

d_call: NA
clone_size: many
j_call: TRBJ2-3
v_call: TRBV4-3
cdr3_nt: TGCGCCAGCAGCCAAGAAGTTGGGGTTACGCAGTATTTT
cdr3_aa: CASSQEVGVTQYF

d_call: NA
clone_size: many
j_call: TRBJ2-5
v_call: TRBV7-9
cdr3_nt: TGTGCCAGCAGCTTTTTGTCTCGAACAGGAGAGACCCAGTACTTC
cdr3_aa: CASSFLSRTGETQYF

d_call: TRBD2
clone_size: many
j_call: TRBJ2-7
v_call: TRBV7-2
cdr3_nt: TGTGCCAGCAGCTTAGTTGGACTAGCGGGAGAAGGCGAGCAGTACTTC
cdr3_aa: CASSLVGLAGEGEQYF

d_call: TRBD2
clone_size: many
j_call: TRBJ2-1
v_call: TRBV20-1
cdr3_nt: TGCAGTGCCAGGCTAGCGGGGACCTACAATGAGCAGTTCTTC
cdr3_aa: CSARLAGTYNEQFF

d_call: TRBD1
clone_size: many
j_call: TRBJ2-6
v_call: TRBV10-3
cdr3_nt: TGTGCCATCATGACGACAGGGGGCTCTGGGGCCAACGTCCTGACTTTC
cdr3_aa: CAIMTTGGSGANVLTF

d_call: NA
clone_size: many
j_call: TRBJ2-1
v_call: TRBV7-5
cdr3_nt: NA
cdr3_aa: CISVSEDPLAGVWNEQFF

d_call: TRBD2
clone_size: NA
j_call: TRBJ2-7
v_call: TRBV20-1
cdr3_nt: TGCTGTGCTGGCCGAGACTGGGGACTAGCGGGAGCCTACGAGCAGTACTTC
cdr3_aa: CCAGRDWGLAGAYEQYF

d_call: NA
clone_size: NA
j_call: TRBJ2-1
v_call: TRBV12-3/TRBV12-4
cdr3_nt: TGTGCCAGCGGCCGCGGGCAGATCGATGAGCAGTTCTTC
cdr3_aa: CASGRGQIDEQFF

d_call: NA
clone_size: NA
j_call: TRBJ2-3
v_call: TRBV29-1
cdr3_nt: TGCAGCGTTGAGGTGTACAGGGCCGCAGATACGCAGTATTTT
cdr3_aa: CSVEVYRAADTQYF

d_call: NA
clone_size: many
j_call: TRBJ1-2
v_call: TRBV28
cdr3_nt: TGTGCCAGCAGTTTTCGGGGTAACTATGGCTACACCTTC
cdr3_aa: CASSFRGNYGYTF

d_call: NA
clone_size: NA
j_call: TRBJ2-1
v_call: TRBV6-6
cdr3_nt: TGTGCCAGCAGTTATTGGGGGCTCCATGAGCAGTTCTTC
cdr3_aa: CASSYWGLHEQFF

d_call: TRBD2
clone_size: many
j_call: TRBJ2-7
v_call: TRBV29-1
cdr3_nt: TGCAGCGTTGCTAGCGGGACTCCCTACGAGCAGTACTTC
cdr3_aa: CSVASGTPYEQYF

d_call: TRBD2
clone_size: NA
j_call: TRBJ2-5
v_call: TRBV28
cdr3_nt: TGTACCATCAGTTTGTTTCTAGGGCTAGCGGGAACACGGTCCCAGTACTTC
cdr3_aa: CTISLFLGLAGTRSQYF

d_call: TRBD2
clone_size: many
j_call: TRBJ2-1
v_call: TRBV5-1
cdr3_nt: TGCGCCAGCAGCTTGTCTCTTGGACTAGCGGGAGGCAATGAGCAGTTCTTC
cdr3_aa: CASSLSLGLAGGNEQFF

d_call: NA
clone_size: NA
j_call: TRBJ1-1
v_call: TRBV28
cdr3_nt: TGTGCCAGCGGCCTGGTGGGTTATGCAGTTATGAACACTGAAGCTTTCTTT
cdr3_aa: CASGLVGYAVMNTEAFF

d_call: NA
clone_size: many
j_call: TRBJ2-2
v_call: TRBV3-1
cdr3_nt: TGTGCCAGCAGCTCCAGGGCGCCGAACACCGGGGAGCTGTTTTTT
cdr3_aa: CASSSRAPNTGELFF

d_call: TRBD1
clone_size: many
j_call: TRBJ1-5
v_call: TRBV6-2/TRBV6-3
cdr3_nt: TGTGCCAGCGTGACAGGGTCGGGCAATCAGCCCCAGCATTTT
cdr3_aa: CASVTGSGNQPQHF

d_call: TRBD2
clone_size: many
j_call: TRBJ2-6
v_call: TRBV28
cdr3_nt: TGTGCCACCACTAGCGGAGGTTCTGGGGCCAACGTCCTGACTTTC
cdr3_aa: CATTSGGSGANVLTF

d_call: TRBD1
clone_size: many
j_call: TRBJ1-5
v_call: TRBV6-5
cdr3_nt: TGTGCCAGCCAAACTACAGGGGGGGAAGGCTTCAATCAGCCCCAGCATTTT
cdr3_aa: CASQTTGGEGFNQPQHF

d_call: NA
clone_size: many
j_call: TRBJ2-5
v_call: TRBV10-3
cdr3_nt: TGTGCCATCAGTGAGTCCAGCGACCGCTCCAAGAAAACCCAGTACTTC
cdr3_aa: CAISESSDRSKKTQYF

d_call: TRBD2
clone_size: many
j_call: TRBJ2-5
v_call: TRBV20-1
cdr3_nt: TGCAGTGCCACAACTAGCGGGAGATCCGAGACCCAGTACTTC
cdr3_aa: CSATTSGRSETQYF

d_call: TRBD2
clone_size: NA
j_call: TRBJ2-5
v_call: TRBV7-9
cdr3_nt: TGTGCCAGCAGCTTTAGCGGGGGGGCGGAAGAGACCCAGTACTTC
cdr3_aa: CASSFSGGAEETQYF

d_call: NA
clone_size: many
j_call: TRBJ2-1
v_call: TRBV12-3/TRBV12-4
cdr3_nt: TGTGCCAGCAGCCTGAGGGGGGAGAGGTCGAATGAGCAGTTCTTC
cdr3_aa: CASSLRGERSNEQFF

d_call: NA
clone_size: NA
j_call: TRBJ2-5
v_call: TRBV1
cdr3_nt: TGTGCCAGCAGCGGAGAGACAGAGAACGGACCAGAGACCCAGTACTTC
cdr3_aa: CASSGETENGPETQYF

d_call: NA
clone_size: many
j_call: TRBJ2-5
v_call: TRBV18
cdr3_nt: TGTGCCAGCTCTTCCACCGAGGAGACCCAGTACTTC
cdr3_aa: CASSSTEETQYF

d_call: NA
clone_size: many
j_call: TRBJ2-3
v_call: TRBV4-1
cdr3_nt: TGCGCCAGCAGCCCCGCCTGGGTCACAGATACGCAGTATTTT
cdr3_aa: CASSPAWVTDTQYF

d_call: NA
clone_size: NA
j_call: TRBJ2-3
v_call: TRBV4-3
cdr3_nt: TGCGCCAGCAGCCAAGTCGTCAACACAGATACGCAGTATTTT
cdr3_aa: CASSQVVNTDTQYF

d_call: NA
clone_size: many
j_call: TRBJ2-3
v_call: TRBV28
cdr3_nt: TGTGCCAGCAGTAAACTAGCTCCGGAGGCAGATACGCAGTATTTT
cdr3_aa: CASSKLAPEADTQYF

d_call: TRBD1
clone_size: medium-sized
j_call: TRBJ1-5
v_call: TRBV4-2
cdr3_nt: TGTGCCAGCAGCCCACGACAGGGAAATCAGCCCCAGCATTTT
cdr3_aa: CASSPRQGNQPQHF

d_call: NA
clone_size: many
j_call: TRBJ1-5
v_call: TRBV2
cdr3_nt: TGTGCCAGCACGAGGGGGAGTGCGCGACAGCCCCAGCATTTT
cdr3_aa: CASTRGSARQPQHF

d_call: NA
clone_size: many
j_call: TRBJ2-1
v_call: TRBV7-9
cdr3_nt: TGTGCCAGCAGTTTCAGCGGCCTCTCCTACAATGAGCAGTTCTTC
cdr3_aa: CASSFSGLSYNEQFF